These 28 T cell receptor beta chains were all obtained from the same sample, sequenced in a study of blood T cells in healthy people across ages. Primed by a sample-barcoded 5' primer and a J-beta primer mix, a second PCR proceeded for 7 to 11 cycles. Each CDR3 protein is one row after TCRdb ran MiXCR on the 5' RACE reads. Among roughly 1,800,000 distinct CDR3 sequences listed, about 50% were seen once. The sample consisted of blood. All receptors come from a woman in her forties in good health.

J is TRBJ2-3 and V is TRBV6-6; no definite D call. Deletions cut 0 bases from V and 4 bases from J, with 14 bases between. The germline V gene encodes CDR1 MNHNY and CDR2 SVGAGI (reference sequence). The CDR3 consists of 16 residues. The CDR3 DNA reads TGTGCCAGCAGTTACTCGAACCCACGGGTCGCAGATACGCAGTATTTT. Its protein product is CASSYSNPRVADTQYF.

The V gene is TRBV29-1, the J gene TRBJ1-5; 7 nucleotides align to TRBD1. CDR1 and CDR2 (germline): SQVTM, ANQGSEA. CDR3 length: 12 amino acids. Trimming cost V 5 bases and J 5 bases; bases outside gene matches: 3. The DNA of the CDR3 is TGCAGCGTTAGCCAGGGGGATCAGCCCCAGCATTTT. Protein sequence: CSVSQGDQPQHF. Using reference TRBV29-1 and TRBJ1-5 for the parts outside the CDR3, the full variable domain is SAVISQKPSRDICQRGTSLTIQCQVDSQVTMMFWYRQQPGQSLTLIATANQGSEATYESGFVIDKFPISRPNLTFSTLTVSNMSPEDSSIYLCSVSQGDQPQHFGDGTRLSIL.

The rearrangement links TRBV12-3 or TRBV12-4 to TRBJ2-1; D gene uncertain. Trimming pared 6 bases from V and 0 bases from J, leaving 9 bases between. The CDR3 is 14 amino acids. The CDR3: CASRFESSYNEQFF. The CDR3 DNA follows: TGTGCCAGCAGGTTTGAGAGCTCCTACAATGAGCAGTTCTTC.

For this clonotype: Relative to the germline gene, one junction end is altered; a read error may explain this. The chain is built from TRBV20-1 and TRBJ2-5; D might be TRBD1 or TRBD2, each matching 6 bases. The J call may be wrong; the DNA end is better matched by TRBJ2-7. CDR1 and CDR2 (germline): DFQATT, SNEGSKA (reference sequence). The CDR3 runs 14 residues. CDR3 region: CSARDWGASHEQYF. CDR3 bases: TGCAGTGCTAGAGATTGGGGGGCCTCCCACGAGCAGTACTTC.

This clonotype has a handful of counts. The chain combines TRBV28 with TRBJ2-7; D is possibly TRBD2 (5 bases). The CDR3 sequence is 14 residues long. Looked up from germline, CDR1 is MDHEN and CDR2 is SYDVKM. V lost 5 bases to trimming and J lost 2 bases, with 13 bases between them. CDR3 region: CASSQPPGTYEQYF. The DNA for the CDR3 is TGTGCCAGCAGTCAACCGCCGGGAACCTACGAGCAGTACTTC. The whole variable domain, filled in from reference TRBV28 and TRBJ2-7, reads DVKVTQSSRYLVKRTGEKVFLECVQDMDHENMFWYRQDPGLGLRLIYFSYDVKMKEKGDIPEGYSVSREKKERFSLILESASTNQTSMYLCASSQPPGTYEQYFGPGTRLTVT.

The rearrangement joins TRBV27 to TRBJ2-3; D gene ambiguous. Germline-derived CDR1 and CDR2 are MNHEY and SMNVEV (reference sequence). The CDR3 is 15 residues long. V was pared by 7 bases and J by 4 bases, with 18 bases between. CDR3 bases: TGTGCCAGCAAGGACGGAACCACTTGGGCAGATACGCAGTATTTT. Its translation is CASKDGTTWADTQYF.

J is TRBJ2-1 and V is TRBV4-3, with 12 bases lining up with TRBD2. The CDR3 length is 15 residues. The germline CDR1 and CDR2 sequences are LGHNA and YSLEER. Losses at the gene ends were 2 bases for V and 8 bases for J; bases not matched to a gene: 4. CDR3 in amino acids: CASSQRTSGVYEQFF. As DNA, the CDR3 is TGCGCCAGCAGCCAACGGACTAGCGGGGTCTATGAGCAGTTCTTC.

With respect to this clonotype: Mismatch with germline at one junction end may stem from a read error. The rearrangement links TRBV4-2 to TRBJ2-1; D possibly uses TRBD1 or TRBD2 (6 bases each). The CDR3 is made up of 16 amino acids. Germline V gene sequence: CDR1 LGHNA, CDR2 YNFKEQ. The CDR3 DNA is TGTGCCAGCAGCCAAGAGGCCGGGGGCGCCTACAATAAGCAGTTCTTC. Translation: CASSQEAGGAYNKQFF.

This chain uses TRBV15 with TRBJ2-4; D could derive from TRBD1 or TRBD2 (6 bases each). The DNA end is a closer match to TRBJ2-7, so the J assignment may be wrong. Germline CDR1 LNHNV, CDR2 YYDKDF (reference sequence). The CDR3 is made up of 13 amino acids. The CDR3 nucleotides read TGTGCCACCAACTCGGGGGCTGGATACGAGCAGTACTTC. This sequence encodes CATNSGAGYEQYF.

This clonotype was picked up many times. The rearrangement uses TRBV10-1 and TRBJ2-3, with D unresolved. Germline-derived CDR1 and CDR2 are WNHNN and SYGVQD (reference sequence). Trimming pared 10 bases from V and 5 bases from J, leaving 13 bases between. The CDR3 sequence is 12 residues long. The chain's CDR3 is CATGDTLDTQYF. The CDR3 DNA sequence: TGCGCCACCGGAGACACATTAGATACGCAGTATTTT.

This chain links TRBV20-1 with TRBJ1-2; D remains ambiguous. Germline V gene data show CDR1 as DFQATT and CDR2 as SNEGSKA (reference sequence). The CDR3 spans 15 residues. Between the trimmed V and J ends, which lost 0 bases and 6 bases, there was a span of 17 bases. The CDR3 DNA reads as TGCAGTGCTAGAGATCCGGGTCCGGGTCGGGATGGCTACACCTTC. Protein sequence: CSARDPGPGRDGYTF.

This sequence joins TRBV5-6 and TRBJ1-1; D remains unclear. CDR1 is SGHDT, CDR2 YYEEEE, per germline. The CDR3 extends over 15 amino acids. The ends were cut back, 5 bases at V and 5 bases at J, with 19 bases in the middle. The CDR3 loop is CASSPAPPGGTEAFF. As DNA, the CDR3 is TGTGCCAGCAGTCCGGCGCCGCCAGGTGGGACTGAAGCTTTCTTT.

The chain combines TRBV12-3 or TRBV12-4 with TRBJ2-5; TRBD1 aligns across 7 bases. After removal of 5 bases from V and 5 bases from J, the junction contained 11 bases not matched to a gene. The CDR3 runs 15 residues. CDR3 in DNA: TGTGCCAGCAGTCAACGACAGGGTCAAAGGGAGACCCAGTACTTC. Its translation: CASSQRQGQRETQYF.

CDR3 residues: CASSLERGSDTQYF. The CDR3 DNA is TGTGCCAGCAGCTTAGAGAGGGGGTCGGATACGCAGTATTTT. The chain carries TRBV7-8 and TRBJ2-3; TRBD1 is a possible D gene (6 bases). Germline CDR1 reads SGHVS; CDR2 reads FQNEAQ. The CDR3 has 14 residues. V gave up 1 base and J gave up 6 bases, with 11 bases separating them.

This clonotype has just a few counts. The J gene is TRBJ2-5, the V gene TRBV20-1; 7 bases fit TRBD2. The CDR3 has 11 residues. V trimming: 6 bases; J trimming: 5 bases; junction bases outside the gene matches: 3. Germline CDR1 and CDR2: DFQATT and SNEGSKA (reference sequence). CDR3 loop: CSAGGTETQYF. Written as DNA, the CDR3 is TGCAGTGCCGGGGGGACGGAGACCCAGTACTTC.

The chain employs TRBV12-3 or TRBV12-4 and TRBJ1-2; possibly TRBD1 for D (6 bases). CDR3 length: 16 amino acids. V was clipped by 5 bases and J by 8 bases, with 24 bases between them. In DNA, the CDR3 is TGTGCCAGCAGTCTCTCCCGACAGGACGACGCTATGGGCTACACCTTC. It specifies CASSLSRQDDAMGYTF.

CDR3 sequence: CASSQDARTNEQFF. DNA for the CDR3: TGCGCCAGCAGCCAAGATGCCAGAACCAATGAGCAGTTCTTC. The chain carries TRBV4-3 and TRBJ2-1, with D hard to call. Trimming cost V 0 bases and J 6 bases, with 9 bases left between them. CDR3 length: 14 amino acids. CDR1 and CDR2 from the germline V gene are LGHNA and YSLEER.

This clonotype was seen once. The rearrangement links TRBV6-6 to TRBJ2-1; D remains unclear. Germline values: CDR1 MNHNY, CDR2 SVGAGI (reference sequence). The CDR3 runs to 15 residues. V was shortened by 3 bases and J by 6 bases, with 15 bases between the two germline ends. This CDR3 reads CASSYSQTLTNEQFF. Here the CDR3 DNA reads TGTGCCAGCAGTTATTCTCAGACACTTACCAATGAGCAGTTCTTC.

V gene TRBV9 combines with J gene TRBJ2-3, with TRBD1 as a possible D gene (5 bases). Germline CDR1 SGDLS, CDR2 YYNGEE. Trimming cost V 5 bases and J 6 bases, with 19 bases left between them. The CDR3 length is 15 residues. The DNA for the CDR3 is TGTGCCAGCAGTGCAAGTGACAGCCCAGTGGATACGCAGTATTTT. It translates to CASSASDSPVDTQYF. Complete variable domain (other parts from reference TRBV9 and TRBJ2-3): DSGVTQTPKHLITATGQRVTLRCSPRSGDLSVYWYQQSLDQGLQFLIQYYNGEERAKGNILERFSAQQFPDLHSELNLSSLELGDSALYFCASSASDSPVDTQYFGPGTRLTVL.

The genes are TRBV6-5 and TRBJ2-7; perhaps TRBD1 as D (6 bases). The CDR3 runs to 15 residues. V lost 4 bases and J lost 0, with 13 bases in between. Per germline, CDR1 MNHEY and CDR2 SVGAGI. CDR3 nucleotide sequence: TGTGCCAGCAGTTTTAACGCCAGGGGCTCCTACGAGCAGTACTTC. As protein: CASSFNARGSYEQYF.

This clonotype turned up a few times. The V and J genes are TRBV7-2 and TRBJ2-1; 8 bases fit TRBD2. Trimming took 5 bases from V and 8 from J; bases not matched to a gene: 14. Germline CDR1 is SGHTA and CDR2 is FQGNSA. This CDR3 spans 16 amino acids. This CDR3 is CASSPRRTSLGDEQFF. Written as DNA, the CDR3 is TGTGCCAGCAGCCCACGACGGACTAGCCTTGGCGATGAGCAGTTCTTC.

This clonotype was picked up a small number of times. This chain links TRBV7-2 with TRBJ2-1, with 11 bases aligning to TRBD1. Germline V gene sequence: CDR1 SGHTA, CDR2 FQGNSA. Trimming at V came to 5 bases and at J to 10 bases, leaving 13 bases not matched to a gene. The CDR3 consists of 16 residues. CDR3 residues: CASSTGRDRGRREQFF. CDR3 coding DNA: TGTGCCAGCAGCACAGGCCGGGACAGGGGGAGAAGGGAGCAGTTCTTC.

The chain has TRBV9 and TRBJ2-1; D is unresolved. V lost 3 bases and J 7 bases, leaving 11 bases between the germline ends. This CDR3 region has 13 residues. Looked up from germline, CDR1 is SGDLS and CDR2 is YYNGEE. The CDR3 is CASSGDEANEQFF. For the CDR3, the DNA is TGTGCCAGCAGCGGAGATGAGGCGAATGAGCAGTTCTTC.

This chain connects TRBV6-2 or TRBV6-3 to TRBJ1-5; D is unclear. V gave up 0 bases and J gave up 0 bases, with 3 bases separating them. The CDR3 has 14 amino acids. Germline CDR1 is MNHEY and CDR2 is SVGEGT. The CDR3 region has the DNA TGTGCCAGCAGTTACTCCGCTAGCAATCAGCCCCAGCATTTT. It is translated as CASSYSASNQPQHF.

The J gene is TRBJ2-1, the V gene TRBV9; D is possibly TRBD1 (6 bases). Gene TRBJ2-7 matches the end of the DNA better, so the J call may be wrong. This CDR3 is 16 amino acids long. Germline lookup yields CDR1 SGDLS and CDR2 YYNGEE. CDR3 sequence reads: CASSVGGPSSYNEQYF. DNA of the CDR3: TGTGCCAGCAGCGTAGGGGGGCCCAGCTCCTACAATGAGCAGTACTTC.

This clonotype was picked up a small number of times. This sequence joins TRBV20-1 and TRBJ2-5; possible D gene TRBD1, 5 bases. With the DNA end fitting TRBJ2-7 better, the J assignment may be wrong. Germline V gene lookup returns CDR1 DFQATT and CDR2 SNEGSKA (reference sequence). This CDR3 contains 13 residues. As DNA, the CDR3 is TGCAGTGCTAGAGAAGGGGCGGTATACGAGCAGTACTTC. Translated, it gives CSAREGAVYEQYF.

The chain carries TRBV6-2 or TRBV6-3 and TRBJ1-1; D is unresolved. The length of the CDR3 is 14 residues. The germline CDR1 and CDR2 sequences are MNHEY and SVGEGT. V gave up 2 bases and J gave up 1 base, with 8 bases separating them. CDR3 region: CASSYEIGNTEAFF. In DNA form, the CDR3 reads TGTGCCAGCAGTTACGAAATCGGGAACACTGAAGCTTTCTTT.

The rearrangement joins TRBV4-3 to TRBJ2-2; TRBD2 agrees at 7 bases. The V gene's germline CDR1 is LGHNA and CDR2 YSLEER. V shed 1 base, J shed 3 bases, and the junction held 8 bases outside the gene matches. The CDR3 extends over 17 amino acids. The CDR3 spells CASSQGEGLRDTGELFF. The CDR3 DNA reads TGCGCCAGCAGCCAAGGGGAGGGTTTGAGGGACACCGGGGAGCTGTTTTTT.